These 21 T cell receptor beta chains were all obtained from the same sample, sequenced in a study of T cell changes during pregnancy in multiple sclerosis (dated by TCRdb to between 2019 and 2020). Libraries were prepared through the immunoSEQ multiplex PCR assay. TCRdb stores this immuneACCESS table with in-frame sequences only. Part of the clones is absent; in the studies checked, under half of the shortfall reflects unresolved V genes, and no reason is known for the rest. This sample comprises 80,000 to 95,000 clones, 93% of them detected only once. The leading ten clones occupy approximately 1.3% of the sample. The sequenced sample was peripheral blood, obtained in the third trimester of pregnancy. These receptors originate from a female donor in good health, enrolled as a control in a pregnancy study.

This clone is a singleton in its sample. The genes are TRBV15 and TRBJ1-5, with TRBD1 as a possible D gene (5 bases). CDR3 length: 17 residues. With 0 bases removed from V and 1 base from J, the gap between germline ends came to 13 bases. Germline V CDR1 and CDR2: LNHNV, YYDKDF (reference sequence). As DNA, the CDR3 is TGTGCCACCAGCAGAGATCGGGCGGGGGGAAGCAATCAGCCCCAGCATTTT. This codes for CATSRDRAGGSNQPQHF.

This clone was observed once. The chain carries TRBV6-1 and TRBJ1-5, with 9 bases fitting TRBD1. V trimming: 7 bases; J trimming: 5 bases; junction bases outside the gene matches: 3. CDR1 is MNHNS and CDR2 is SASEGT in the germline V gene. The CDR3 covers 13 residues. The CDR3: CASTGTGYQPQHF. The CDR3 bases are TGTGCCAGCACCGGGACAGGGTATCAGCCCCAGCATTTT.

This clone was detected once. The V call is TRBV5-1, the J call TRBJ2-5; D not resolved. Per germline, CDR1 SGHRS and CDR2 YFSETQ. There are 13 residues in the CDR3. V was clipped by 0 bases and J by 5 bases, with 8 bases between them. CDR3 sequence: CASSLGIRETQYF. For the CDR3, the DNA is TGCGCCAGCAGCTTGGGTATCCGGGAGACCCAGTACTTC.

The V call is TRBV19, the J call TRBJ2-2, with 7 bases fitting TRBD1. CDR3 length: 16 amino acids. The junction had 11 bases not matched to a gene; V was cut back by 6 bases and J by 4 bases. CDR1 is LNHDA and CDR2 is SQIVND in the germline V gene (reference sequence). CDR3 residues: CASSPGQLKTTGELFF. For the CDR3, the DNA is TGTGCCAGTAGCCCGGGACAGCTCAAAACCACCGGGGAGCTGTTTTTT.

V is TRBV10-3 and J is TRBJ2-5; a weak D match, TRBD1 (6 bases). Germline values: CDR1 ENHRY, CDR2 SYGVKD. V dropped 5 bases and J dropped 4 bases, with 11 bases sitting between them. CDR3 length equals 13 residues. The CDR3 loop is CAISTQGRETQYF. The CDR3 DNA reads TGTGCCATCAGTACGCAGGGGAGAGAGACCCAGTACTTC.

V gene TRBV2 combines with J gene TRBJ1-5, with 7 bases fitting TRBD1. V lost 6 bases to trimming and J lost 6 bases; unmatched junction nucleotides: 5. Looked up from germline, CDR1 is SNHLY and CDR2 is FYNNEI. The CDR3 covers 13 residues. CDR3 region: CASRTGLAQPQHF. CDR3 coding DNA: TGTGCCAGCAGGACAGGGTTGGCTCAGCCCCAGCATTTT.

In DNA form, the CDR3 reads TGCGCCAGCAGCTTGGGGGGACAAAACCAAGAGACCCAGTACTTC. Protein product: CASSLGGQNQETQYF. The chain couples TRBV5-1 to TRBJ2-5; D may be TRBD1 (6 bases). CDR3 size: 15 residues. The germline V gene has CDR1 SGHRS and CDR2 YFSETQ. Trimming took off 0 bases at V and 0 bases at J, with 9 bases between the two ends.

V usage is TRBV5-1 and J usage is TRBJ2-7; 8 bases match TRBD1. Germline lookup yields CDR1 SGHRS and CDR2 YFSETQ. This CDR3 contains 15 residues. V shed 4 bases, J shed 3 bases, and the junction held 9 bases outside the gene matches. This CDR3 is CASSPGQGGYYEQYF. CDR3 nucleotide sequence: TGCGCCAGCAGCCCAGGACAGGGCGGGTACTACGAGCAGTACTTC.

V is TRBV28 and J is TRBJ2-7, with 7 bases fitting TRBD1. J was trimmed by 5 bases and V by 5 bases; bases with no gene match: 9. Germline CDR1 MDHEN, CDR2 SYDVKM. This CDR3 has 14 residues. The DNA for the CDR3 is TGTGCCAGCAGTCCGGGACAGAAATTCGACGAGCAGTACTTC. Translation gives CASSPGQKFDEQYF.

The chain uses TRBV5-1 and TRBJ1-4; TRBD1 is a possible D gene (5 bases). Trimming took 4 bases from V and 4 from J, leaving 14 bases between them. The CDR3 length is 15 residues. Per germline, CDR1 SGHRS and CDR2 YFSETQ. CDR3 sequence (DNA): TGCGCCAGCAGCACCGGTGTACAGGTTAATGAAAAACTGTTTTTT. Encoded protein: CASSTGVQVNEKLFF.

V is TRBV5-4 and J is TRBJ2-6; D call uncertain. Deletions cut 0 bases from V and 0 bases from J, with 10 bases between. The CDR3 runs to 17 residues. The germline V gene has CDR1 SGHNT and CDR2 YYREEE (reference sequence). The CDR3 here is CASSLVVRSSGANVLTF. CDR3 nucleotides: TGTGCCAGCAGCTTGGTCGTGAGAAGCTCTGGGGCCAACGTCCTGACTTTC.

The DNA for the CDR3 is TGCGCCAGCAGCAGCACCGGAGGGACTGAAGCTTTCTTT. Translated: CASSSTGGTEAFF. The V call is TRBV5-1, the J call TRBJ1-1; no firm D call. The CDR3 is 13 amino acids. V lost 4 bases to trimming and J lost 5 bases, with 12 bases between them. CDR1 SGHRS and CDR2 YFSETQ come from the germline V gene.

CDR3 region: CASNLRAQETQYF. In DNA, the CDR3 is TGTGCCAGCAACTTGCGGGCCCAAGAGACCCAGTACTTC. This chain links TRBV28 with TRBJ2-5; weak D call: TRBD2 (5 bases). The CDR3 totals 13 residues. CDR1 is MDHEN, CDR2 SYDVKM, per germline. With 7 bases removed from V and 1 base from J, the gap between germline ends came to 10 bases.

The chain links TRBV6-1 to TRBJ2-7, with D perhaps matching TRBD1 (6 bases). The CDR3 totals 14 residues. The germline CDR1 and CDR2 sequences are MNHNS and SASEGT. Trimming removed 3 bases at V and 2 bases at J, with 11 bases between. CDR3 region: CASSDHRETYEQYF. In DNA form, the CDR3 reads TGTGCCAGCAGTGACCACAGGGAGACCTACGAGCAGTACTTC.

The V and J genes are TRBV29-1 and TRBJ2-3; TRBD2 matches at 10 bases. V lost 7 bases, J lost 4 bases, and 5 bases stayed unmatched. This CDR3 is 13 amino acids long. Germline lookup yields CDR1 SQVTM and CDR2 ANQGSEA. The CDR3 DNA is TGCAGCGCAATAGCGGGAGGCTCAGATACGCAGTATTTT. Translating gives CSAIAGGSDTQYF.

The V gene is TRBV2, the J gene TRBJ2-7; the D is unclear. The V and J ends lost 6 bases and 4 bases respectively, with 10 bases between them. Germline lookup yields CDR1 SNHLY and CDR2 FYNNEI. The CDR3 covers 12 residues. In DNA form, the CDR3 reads TGTGCCAGCAGACCCGGTTGGTACGAGCAGTACTTC. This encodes CASRPGWYEQYF. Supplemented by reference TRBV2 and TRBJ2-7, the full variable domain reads EPEVTQTPSHQVTQMGQEVILRCVPISNHLYFYWYRQILGQKVEFLVSFYNNEISEKSEIFDDQFSVERPDGSNFTLKIRSTKLEDSAMYFCASRPGWYEQYFGPGTRLTVT.

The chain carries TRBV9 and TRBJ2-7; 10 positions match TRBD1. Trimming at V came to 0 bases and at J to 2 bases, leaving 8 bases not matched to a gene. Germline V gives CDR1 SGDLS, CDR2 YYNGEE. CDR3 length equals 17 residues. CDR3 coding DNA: TGTGCCAGCAGCGTAGGGATTGGACAGGGGGAAACCTACGAGCAGTACTTC. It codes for CASSVGIGQGETYEQYF.

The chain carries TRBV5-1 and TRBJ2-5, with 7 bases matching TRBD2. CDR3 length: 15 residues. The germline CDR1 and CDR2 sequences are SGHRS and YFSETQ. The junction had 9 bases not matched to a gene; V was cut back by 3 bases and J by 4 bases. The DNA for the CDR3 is TGCGCCAGCAGCTCCCTGTTGGCGGGAGTAGAGACCCAGTACTTC. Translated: CASSSLLAGVETQYF.

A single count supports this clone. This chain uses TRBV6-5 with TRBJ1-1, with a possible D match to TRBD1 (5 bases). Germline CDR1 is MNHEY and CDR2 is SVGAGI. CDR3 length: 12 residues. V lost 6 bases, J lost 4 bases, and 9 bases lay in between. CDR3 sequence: CASRRRGTEAFF. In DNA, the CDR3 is TGTGCCAGCAGGCGGAGGGGCACTGAAGCTTTCTTT.

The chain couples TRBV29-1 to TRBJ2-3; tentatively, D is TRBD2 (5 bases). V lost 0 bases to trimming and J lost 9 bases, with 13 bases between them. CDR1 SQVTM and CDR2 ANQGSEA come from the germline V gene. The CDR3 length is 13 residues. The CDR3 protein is CSVEDGGLKTQYF. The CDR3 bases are TGCAGCGTTGAAGACGGAGGCCTGAAGACGCAGTATTTT.

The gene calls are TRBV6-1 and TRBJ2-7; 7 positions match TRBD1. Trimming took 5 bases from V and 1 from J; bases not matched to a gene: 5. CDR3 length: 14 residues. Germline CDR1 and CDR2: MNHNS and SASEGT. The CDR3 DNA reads TGTGCCAGCAGTCCCCGGACAGGTTCCTACGAGCAGTACTTC. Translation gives CASSPRTGSYEQYF.